This TCR beta chain derives from a study of CD8 T cells in Susac syndrome. Negative isolation yielded the CD8+ and CD4+ T cells, while FACS enriched the TEMRA cells. This clonotype was seen a few times. The CDR3 sequence is 13 residues long. CDR1 is MNHEY and CDR2 is SVGAGI in the germline V gene. Trimming removed 3 bases from V and 5 bases from J, with 7 bases in between. An input of about 0.5 to 1 ug of RNA was subjected to reverse transcription using random hexamers. TCRdb called the immunoSEQ multiplex PCR reads again in MiXCR, with one record for every CDR3 protein. The table has some 200,000 distinct CDR3 sequences, around 95% seen once.

The genes are TRBV6-5 and TRBJ2-2; D is unclear. This TCR came from a human donor with Susac syndrome. The material sequenced was CD8+ T cells from PBMCs. The CDR3 region has the DNA TGTGCCAGCAGTTATAGTTCGACCGGGGAGCTGTTTTTT. Its translation is CASSYSSTGELFF.